A single sample gave rise to the 16 T cell receptor beta chains below, sequenced in a study of CD8 T cells in Susac syndrome. Reverse transcription of roughly 0.5 to 1 ug RNA used random hexamers. Using its own MiXCR run on the immunoSEQ multiplex PCR reads, TCRdb lists one record per CDR3 protein. The sample holds about 300,000 distinct CDR3 sequences, 92% seen once. Sequencing was performed on CD4+ T cells from PBMCs. The receptors originated from a human donor with multiple sclerosis.

The gene calls are TRBV18 and TRBJ1-1; D not certain. The germline V gene has CDR1 KGHSH and CDR2 LQKENI. CDR3 length: 15 residues. The V gene lost 2 bases and the J gene lost 1 base, with 11 bases spanning the gap. CDR3 residues: CASSPETQSNTEAFF. CDR3 sequence (DNA): TGTGCCAGCTCACCAGAAACCCAATCGAACACTGAAGCTTTCTTT.

The V and J genes are TRBV18 and TRBJ2-7; tentative D call: TRBD1 (5 bases). CDR1 KGHSH and CDR2 LQKENI come from the germline V gene. Trimming pared 3 bases from V and 0 bases from J, leaving 6 bases between. CDR3 length: 13 residues. CDR3 sequence (DNA): TGTGCCAGCTCACCTCAGGGCTCCTACGAGCAGTACTTC. As protein: CASSPQGSYEQYF.

The chain joins TRBV6-5 to TRBJ1-1; D might be TRBD1 (5 bases). Germline CDR1 reads MNHEY; CDR2 reads SVGAGI. CDR3 size: 15 residues. The V end was cut by 0 bases, the J end by 3 bases, with 11 bases between. Here the CDR3 reads CASSYSGRADTEAFF. Written as DNA, the CDR3 is TGTGCCAGCAGTTACTCTGGCAGGGCCGACACTGAAGCTTTCTTT.

The V and J genes are TRBV20-1 and TRBJ2-1, with 15 bases that match TRBD2. V dropped 5 bases and J dropped 7; count of bases not matched to a gene: 15. CDR1 is DFQATT and CDR2 is SNEGSKA in the germline V gene (reference sequence). The CDR3 covers 18 residues. CDR3 residues: CSAYPGLAGGMGKNEQFF. The CDR3 bases are TGCAGTGCTTATCCGGGACTAGCGGGAGGAATGGGAAAGAATGAGCAGTTCTTC.

The chain recombines TRBV12-3 or TRBV12-4 with TRBJ2-1; D ambiguous. Trimming cost V 10 bases and J 2 bases, with 12 bases left between them. The CDR3 has 13 amino acids. CDR3 DNA sequence: TGTGCCACCATAGCATTTCCCTACAATGAGCAGTTCTTC. Translated, it gives CATIAFPYNEQFF.

V is TRBV29-1 and J is TRBJ2-3, with 10 bases lining up with TRBD2. Germline CDR1 SQVTM, CDR2 ANQGSEA. This CDR3 has 14 residues. The trim removed 5 bases at V and 6 bases at J, leaving 8 bases unmatched. CDR3: CSVIGSGRADTQYF. The CDR3, as DNA: TGCAGCGTTATCGGGAGCGGGAGGGCGGATACGCAGTATTTT.

The CDR3 DNA sequence: TGCAGCCCCGGGGTAGCGGGGGGTGAGCAGTTCTTC. Translated, it gives CSPGVAGGEQFF. The chain carries TRBV29-1 and TRBJ2-1, with TRBD2 matching over 10 bases. Per the germline V gene, CDR1 is SQVTM and CDR2 is ANQGSEA. The J segment lost 9 bases and the V segment lost 8 bases, leaving 7 bases of the junction unmatched. The CDR3 is 12 amino acids.

The V and J genes are TRBV20-1 and TRBJ2-3; TRBD2 matches 8 bases. This CDR3 contains 18 residues. CDR1 DFQATT and CDR2 SNEGSKA come from the germline V gene (reference sequence). V gave up 3 bases and J gave up 3 bases; unmatched junction bases: 17. DNA for the CDR3: TGCAGTGCTAGTCCCCCACCGGGAGGGCCGGGGATAACAGATACGCAGTATTTT. Its protein product is CSASPPPGGPGITDTQYF.

This chain links TRBV5-4 with TRBJ1-1, with 8 bases aligning to TRBD1. This CDR3 is 16 amino acids long. The trim removed 3 bases at V and 1 base at J, leaving 8 bases unmatched. Germline V lookup: CDR1 SGHNT, CDR2 YYREEE (reference sequence). DNA of the CDR3: TGTGCCAGCAGCTCGGCGACAGGGGCCGGGAACACTGAAGCTTTCTTT. Translating gives CASSSATGAGNTEAFF.

This clonotype has a single count. The genes are TRBV5-1 and TRBJ2-2; TRBD1 matches at 9 bases. CDR1 is SGHRS and CDR2 is YFSETQ in the germline V gene. The trim removed 5 bases at V and 5 bases at J, leaving 7 bases unmatched. CDR3 length: 15 residues. CDR3 nucleotides: TGCGCCAGCAGACTGGACAGGGGTGAGACCGGGGAGCTGTTTTTT. This translates into CASRLDRGETGELFF.

The gene calls are TRBV6-2 or TRBV6-3 and TRBJ2-4; 8 nucleotides align to TRBD2. This CDR3 spans 16 amino acids. CDR1 is MNHEY and CDR2 is SVGEGT in the germline V gene. With 0 bases clipped from V and 3 bases from J, the junction kept 4 bases outside the gene matches. The CDR3 is CASSYSLAGNKNIQYF. CDR3 bases: TGTGCCAGCAGTTACTCCTTAGCGGGGAACAAAAACATTCAGTACTTC.

V gene TRBV5-1 combines with J gene TRBJ2-3, with unresolved D. Germline CDR1 SGHRS, CDR2 YFSETQ. V dropped 0 bases and J dropped 0 bases, with 8 bases sitting between them. The CDR3 is 15 residues long. The DNA of the CDR3 is TGCGCCAGCAGCTTGGAACAGCCTAGCACAGATACGCAGTATTTT. Translated: CASSLEQPSTDTQYF. The complete variable domain, with remaining parts taken from reference TRBV5-1 and TRBJ2-3, reads KAGVTQTPRYLIKTRGQQVTLSCSPISGHRSVSWYQQTPGQGLQFLFEYFSETQRNKGNFPGRFSGRQFSNSRSEMNVSTLELGDSALYLCASSLEQPSTDTQYFGPGTRLTVL.

As to this clonotype: An end of the junction does not agree with germline; a read error may underlie this. The CDR3 sequence: CASSRSRNTEAFF. In nucleotides, the CDR3 is TGTGCTAGCAGCCGATCCCGGAACACTGAAGCTTTCTTT. V usage is TRBV7-7 and J usage is TRBJ1-1; D is unresolved. The CDR3 loop spans 13 amino acids. Germline-derived CDR1 and CDR2 are SSHAT and FNYEAQ (reference sequence).

The chain uses TRBV6-2 or TRBV6-3 and TRBJ2-4, with D possibly TRBD2 on 5 matching bases. The germline V gene encodes CDR1 MNHEY and CDR2 SVGEGT. The CDR3 runs to 16 residues. Trimming removed 7 bases at V and 3 bases at J, with 19 bases between. The CDR3, as DNA: TGTGCCAGCACAAACGAGGGCTCTAGAGGCAAAAACATTCAGTACTTC. It is translated as CASTNEGSRGKNIQYF.

This chain links TRBV10-3 with TRBJ2-7, with D hard to call. With 2 bases removed from V and 1 base from J, the gap between germline ends came to 3 bases. The CDR3 spans 12 residues. Per the germline V gene, CDR1 is ENHRY and CDR2 is SYGVKD. CDR3 sequence: CAISELSYEQYF. The CDR3 DNA reads as TGTGCCATCAGTGAGCTGTCCTACGAGCAGTACTTC.

The chain joins TRBV28 to TRBJ2-7; 8 bases are a match to TRBD2. Germline CDR1 is MDHEN and CDR2 is SYDVKM. This CDR3 contains 15 residues. V lost 5 bases and J lost 5; bases outside the gene matches: 11. The CDR3 region has the DNA TGTGCCAGCAGTCTGATCCGGGGGGGGAGGCACGAGCAGTACTTC. This translates into CASSLIRGGRHEQYF.